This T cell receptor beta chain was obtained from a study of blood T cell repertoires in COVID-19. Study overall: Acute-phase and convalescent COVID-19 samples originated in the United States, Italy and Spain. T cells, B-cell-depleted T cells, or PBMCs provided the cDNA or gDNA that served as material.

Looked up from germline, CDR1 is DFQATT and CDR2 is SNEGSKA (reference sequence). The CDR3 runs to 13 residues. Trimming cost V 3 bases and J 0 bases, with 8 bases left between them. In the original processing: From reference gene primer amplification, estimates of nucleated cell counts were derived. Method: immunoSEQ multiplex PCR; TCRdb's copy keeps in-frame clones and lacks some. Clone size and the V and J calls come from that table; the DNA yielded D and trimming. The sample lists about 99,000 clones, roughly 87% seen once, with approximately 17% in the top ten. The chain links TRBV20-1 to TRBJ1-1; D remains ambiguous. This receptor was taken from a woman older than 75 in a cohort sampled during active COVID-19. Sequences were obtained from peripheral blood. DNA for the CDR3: TGCAGTGCTAGTAAGGAGATGAACACTGAAGCTTTCTTT. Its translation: CSASKEMNTEAFF.